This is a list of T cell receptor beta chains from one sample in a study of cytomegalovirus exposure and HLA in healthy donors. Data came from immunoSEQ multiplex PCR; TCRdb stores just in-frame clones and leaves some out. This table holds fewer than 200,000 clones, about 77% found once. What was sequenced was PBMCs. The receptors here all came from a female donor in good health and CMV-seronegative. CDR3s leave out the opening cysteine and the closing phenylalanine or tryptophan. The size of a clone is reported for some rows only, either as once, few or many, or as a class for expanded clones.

cdr3_aa: ASRPMGDRGHGELF
j_call: TRBJ2-2
v_call: TRBV28
clone_size: -

cdr3_aa: ASKSRSGSSYEQY
j_call: -
v_call: TRBV2
clone_size: -

cdr3_aa: ASSLVSSLDGELF
j_call: TRBJ2-2
v_call: TRBV5-1
clone_size: -

cdr3_aa: ASGLSLSSGANVLT
j_call: TRBJ2-6
v_call: TRBV12-5
clone_size: -

cdr3_aa: SVPFYGYT
j_call: TRBJ1-2
v_call: TRBV20-1
clone_size: -

cdr3_aa: SVVRAGGPSYEQY
j_call: TRBJ2-7
v_call: TRBV29-1
clone_size: -

cdr3_aa: ASSMGGQLNQPQH
j_call: TRBJ1-5
v_call: TRBV19
clone_size: -

cdr3_aa: AIKSGIGPYGYT
j_call: TRBJ1-2
v_call: TRBV6-1
clone_size: -

cdr3_aa: ASSPATGTGYEQY
j_call: TRBJ2-7
v_call: TRBV27
clone_size: -

cdr3_aa: ASSLPRSDEQY
j_call: TRBJ2-7
v_call: TRBV5-4
clone_size: -

cdr3_aa: ASSLAAGPPNTEAF
j_call: TRBJ1-1
v_call: TRBV7-6
clone_size: -

cdr3_aa: ASSLGGASSYNEQF
j_call: TRBJ2-1
v_call: TRBV5-4
clone_size: -

cdr3_aa: ASSLEAGGFSGELF
j_call: TRBJ2-2
v_call: TRBV27
clone_size: -

cdr3_aa: ASSIRRLQNSFSGANVLT
j_call: TRBJ2-6
v_call: TRBV19
clone_size: -

cdr3_aa: ASSSRTGNTEAF
j_call: TRBJ1-1
v_call: TRBV6-9
clone_size: -

cdr3_aa: ASSNGQGNQPQH
j_call: TRBJ1-5
v_call: TRBV6-1
clone_size: -

cdr3_aa: AWSGGGNQPQH
j_call: TRBJ1-5
v_call: TRBV30
clone_size: -

cdr3_aa: AWYTGTGDEQY
j_call: TRBJ2-7
v_call: TRBV30
clone_size: few

cdr3_aa: SVRWASGSYEQY
j_call: TRBJ2-7
v_call: TRBV29-1
clone_size: -